These T cell receptor beta chains were read from a single sample in a study of blood T cell repertoires in COVID-19. Produced via immunoSEQ multiplex PCR; TCRdb's table is partial and in-frame only. The sample includes some 150,000 clones, roughly 84% of them seen just once. The sequencing sample was made of peripheral blood. All receptors come from a human donor in a cohort sampled during active COVID-19. Both conserved end residues are part of each CDR3. Fields, in order: V gene, CDR3 length, D gene, J gene, clone size, CDR3 protein, CDR3 DNA. The D gene is left open where the match is weak. Clone size is not always given. Where it is, it says once, few, many or a class for expanded clones.

v_gene: TRBV6-5
len: 14
d_gene: TRBD1
j_gene: TRBJ1-1
abundance: once
CDR3aa: CASSKYRGESEAFF
CDR3nt: TGTGCCAGCAGTAAATACAGGGGGGAGTCTGAAGCTTTCTTT

v_gene: TRBV2
len: 14
d_gene: -
j_gene: TRBJ2-3
abundance: -
CDR3aa: CASSERGIIDTQYF
CDR3nt: TGTGCCAGCAGTGAACGAGGAATTATAGATACGCAGTATTTT

v_gene: TRBV5-4
len: 12
d_gene: -
j_gene: TRBJ2-1
abundance: once
CDR3aa: CASSSQFAEQFF
CDR3nt: TGTGCCAGCAGCTCCCAGTTCGCTGAGCAGTTCTTC

v_gene: TRBV5-4
len: 16
d_gene: -
j_gene: TRBJ2-1
abundance: -
CDR3aa: CASSLGGPSSYNEQFF
CDR3nt: TGTGCCAGCAGCTTGGGGGGCCCCAGCTCCTACAATGAGCAGTTCTTC

v_gene: TRBV11-3
len: 18
d_gene: TRBD2
j_gene: TRBJ2-3
abundance: -
CDR3aa: CASSWTSGGRVSTDTQYF
CDR3nt: TGTGCCAGCAGCTGGACTAGCGGGGGCCGAGTTAGCACAGATACGCAGTATTTT

v_gene: TRBV7-8
len: 15
d_gene: TRBD1
j_gene: TRBJ1-1
abundance: -
CDR3aa: CASSLGTGAVLGVFF
CDR3nt: TGTGCCAGCAGCTTGGGGACAGGGGCTGTCTTGGGGGTTTTCTTT

v_gene: TRBV19
len: 15
d_gene: -
j_gene: TRBJ1-4
abundance: -
CDR3aa: CASSMGAGVRKKLFF
CDR3nt: TGTGCCAGTAGTATGGGGGCGGGGGTTAGGAAAAAACTGTTTTTT

v_gene: TRBV12-3/TRBV12-4
len: 12
d_gene: -
j_gene: TRBJ1-1
abundance: once
CDR3aa: CATQPGVGEAFF
CDR3nt: TGTGCCACCCAACCGGGGGTGGGTGAAGCTTTCTTT

v_gene: TRBV6-5
len: 15
d_gene: -
j_gene: TRBJ2-7
abundance: -
CDR3aa: CASRMTFKGSYEQYF
CDR3nt: TGTGCCAGCAGAATGACTTTCAAGGGGTCCTACGAGCAGTACTTC

v_gene: TRBV5-4
len: 16
d_gene: -
j_gene: TRBJ1-2
abundance: -
CDR3aa: CASSLARKGGEYGYTF
CDR3nt: TGTGCCAGCAGCTTGGCGCGGAAAGGGGGGGAGTATGGCTACACCTTC

v_gene: TRBV5-1
len: 16
d_gene: -
j_gene: TRBJ1-6
abundance: -
CDR3aa: CASSPRTVNQRSPLHF
CDR3nt: TGCGCCAGCAGCCCGAGGACAGTAAATCAAAGGTCACCCCTCCACTTT

v_gene: TRBV3-1/TRBV3-2
len: 16
d_gene: -
j_gene: TRBJ2-4
abundance: -
CDR3aa: CASSQEPGHLKNIQYF
CDR3nt: TGTGCCAGCAGCCAAGAACCCGGACACCTCAAAAACATTCAGTACTTC

v_gene: TRBV2
len: 13
d_gene: -
j_gene: TRBJ2-4
abundance: once
CDR3aa: CASIVGTGARTYF
CDR3nt: -

v_gene: TRBV5-1
len: 13
d_gene: -
j_gene: TRBJ1-2
abundance: -
CDR3aa: CASRVTAGADYTF
CDR3nt: TGCGCCAGCAGGGTAACGGCAGGGGCGGATTACACCTTC

v_gene: TRBV18
len: 16
d_gene: -
j_gene: TRBJ2-6
abundance: -
CDR3aa: CASSQTGVSGANVLTF
CDR3nt: TGTGCCAGCTCACAAACCGGGGTCTCTGGGGCCAACGTCCTGACTTTC

v_gene: TRBV28
len: 15
d_gene: -
j_gene: TRBJ1-1
abundance: -
CDR3aa: CASTKRLTGDTEAFF
CDR3nt: TGTGCCAGCACCAAAAGACTCACCGGGGACACTGAAGCTTTCTTT

v_gene: TRBV5-1
len: 15
d_gene: -
j_gene: TRBJ1-1
abundance: -
CDR3aa: CASSWDGTSNTEAFF
CDR3nt: TGCGCCAGCAGCTGGGACGGGACATCGAACACTGAAGCTTTCTTT

v_gene: TRBV10-1
len: 13
d_gene: TRBD1
j_gene: TRBJ2-2
abundance: -
CDR3aa: CASSRDRAGELFF
CDR3nt: TGCGCCAGCAGTCGGGACAGGGCCGGGGAGCTGTTTTTT

v_gene: TRBV10-3
len: 15
d_gene: TRBD2
j_gene: TRBJ2-7
abundance: -
CDR3aa: CAIRPGLAGDYEQYF
CDR3nt: TGTGCCATCAGACCCGGACTAGCGGGGGACTACGAGCAGTACTTC

v_gene: TRBV12-3/TRBV12-4
len: 12
d_gene: -
j_gene: TRBJ1-1
abundance: -
CDR3aa: CASSLVRGFAFF
CDR3nt: TGTGCCAGCAGTTTAGTTAGAGGGTTCGCTTTCTTT

v_gene: TRBV7-9
len: 17
d_gene: -
j_gene: TRBJ2-1
abundance: -
CDR3aa: CASSSRDFNPTYNEQFF
CDR3nt: TGTGCCAGCAGCAGCCGGGACTTTAATCCTACCTACAATGAGCAGTTCTTC

v_gene: TRBV30
len: 13
d_gene: -
j_gene: TRBJ1-1
abundance: -
CDR3aa: CAWKRRPNTEAFF
CDR3nt: TGTGCCTGGAAGAGGCGGCCGAACACTGAAGCTTTCTTT

v_gene: TRBV2
len: 12
d_gene: TRBD1
j_gene: TRBJ2-1
abundance: few
CDR3aa: CATGQGSNEQFF
CDR3nt: TGTGCCACAGGACAGGGTAGTAATGAGCAGTTCTTC

v_gene: TRBV4-1
len: 19
d_gene: TRBD2
j_gene: TRBJ2-1
abundance: -
CDR3aa: CASSQDRGSGGPSYNEQFF
CDR3nt: TGCGCCAGCAGCCAAGATCGGGGCAGCGGGGGACCCTCCTACAATGAGCAGTTCTTC

v_gene: TRBV7-9
len: 12
d_gene: TRBD1
j_gene: TRBJ1-4
abundance: -
CDR3aa: CASSSGGEKLFF
CDR3nt: TGTGCCAGCAGCTCAGGGGGTGAAAAACTGTTTTTT

v_gene: TRBV29-1
len: 19
d_gene: TRBD2
j_gene: TRBJ2-1
abundance: -
CDR3aa: CRDHLGQGSGLAGDVTQFF
CDR3nt: TGCAGAGATCACCTAGGACAGGGGTCAGGACTAGCGGGGGACGTAACTCAGTTCTTC

v_gene: TRBV6-5
len: 14
d_gene: -
j_gene: TRBJ2-3
abundance: -
CDR3aa: CASTQEGGTDTQYF
CDR3nt: TGTGCCAGCACCCAGGAGGGGGGGACAGATACGCAGTATTTT

v_gene: TRBV7-2
len: 15
d_gene: TRBD1
j_gene: TRBJ2-7
abundance: -
CDR3aa: CASSTATGGYAEQYF
CDR3nt: TGTGCCAGCAGCACGGCGACAGGGGGTTACGCCGAGCAGTACTTC

v_gene: TRBV9
len: 17
d_gene: -
j_gene: TRBJ1-4
abundance: -
CDR3aa: CASSDRTGLGTNEKLFF
CDR3nt: TGTGCCAGCAGCGACAGGACGGGACTCGGCACTAATGAAAAACTGTTTTTT

v_gene: TRBV30
len: 12
d_gene: -
j_gene: TRBJ2-2
abundance: -
CDR3aa: CAWSVDSGELFF
CDR3nt: TGTGCCTGGAGTGTAGACTCCGGGGAGCTGTTTTTT

v_gene: TRBV5-1
len: 16
d_gene: -
j_gene: TRBJ2-3
abundance: -
CDR3aa: CASSPTRGTSTDTQYF
CDR3nt: TGCGCCAGCAGCCCCACCCGGGGGACTAGCACAGATACGCAGTATTTT